This T cell receptor (beta chain) was recorded in a study of T cell repertoires in cytomegalovirus infection. Overall study results and limits: CMV carriers with the relevant HLA were identified by cumulative public TCR beta family frequency. HLA-C-restricted CMV-specific TCR beta clonotypes prevailed in the ex vivo response.

The ends were cut back, 8 bases at V and 0 bases at J, with 11 bases in the middle. Germline values: CDR1 LNHDA, CDR2 SQIVND (reference sequence). This CDR3 is built from 13 residues. On this clonotype: Its cognate antigen is unknown.

Using its own MiXCR run on the reads, TCRdb lists one record per CDR3 protein. The repertoire holds 380,000 or so distinct CDR3 sequences, with roughly a third as singletons. The source is a human donor in good health (CMV status not recorded). Some clones in this sample may be carry-over from other donors' samples. Sequencing used cultured PBMCs, obtained from culture after CMV antigen stimulation. The gene calls are TRBV19 and TRBJ2-7, with D unresolved. The CDR3 nucleotides read TGTGCCAGTGTCGGTCGGTTCTCCTACGAGCAGTACTTC. It translates to CASVGRFSYEQYF.